A single sample gave rise to the 26 T cell receptor beta chains below, sequenced in a study of spatial heterogeneity in lung cancer. Indicated time point: sample taken at primary tumor resection. No cells were sorted before sequencing. The whole RNA sequenced was extracted from tumor, nontumor lung or frozen PBMC. TCRdb redid the calling of the 5' RACE reads with MiXCR, one entry per CDR3 protein. Of roughly 4,200 distinct CDR3 sequences in the sample, approximately 9.5% are singletons; the top ten hold roughly 46%. The input for sequencing was PBMCs, taken at surgery. All receptors derive from a male donor with early-stage non-small cell lung cancer.

The rearrangement joins TRBV12-3 or TRBV12-4 to TRBJ1-6; D gene ambiguous. The CDR3 contains 16 residues. The V and J ends lost 5 bases and 7 bases respectively, with 18 bases between them. CDR3 in amino acids: CASSDTPRGYNSPLHF. The CDR3 DNA reads TGTGCCAGCAGTGACACCCCGAGAGGGTACAATTCACCCCTCCACTTT.

The CDR3 nucleotides are TGTGCCAGCAGCGTAGATACGTCCGGGGAGCTGTTTTTT. Protein product: CASSVDTSGELFF. The chain combines TRBV9 with TRBJ2-2, with D unresolved. Germline lookup yields CDR1 SGDLS and CDR2 YYNGEE. The V gene lost 0 bases and the J gene lost 6 bases, with 6 bases spanning the gap. The CDR3 is made up of 13 amino acids.

This clonotype has a count of ten or more. The chain joins TRBV11-2 to TRBJ2-1; 16 positions agree with TRBD2. Trimming cost V 4 bases and J 7 bases; bases outside gene matches: 13. Germline V CDR1 and CDR2: SGHAT, FQNNGV. The CDR3 loop spans 19 amino acids. The CDR3 protein is CASSSPSGLAGGPRNEQFF. The CDR3, as DNA: TGTGCCAGCAGCTCACCCTCGGGACTAGCGGGGGGGCCTAGGAATGAGCAGTTCTTC.

This clonotype was seen many times. The rearrangement joins TRBV7-2 to TRBJ2-1, with a tentative D call TRBD1 (5 bases). Germline V gene data show CDR1 as SGHTA and CDR2 as FQGNSA. The V end lost 4 bases, the J end lost 10 bases, and 11 bases lay between the germline ends. The CDR3 consists of 12 residues. In DNA form, the CDR3 reads TGTGCCAGCAGCTGGGGCCCTAGGGAGCAGTTCTTC. This sequence encodes CASSWGPREQFF.

This clonotype was found many times. This chain uses TRBV19 with TRBJ2-2; 7 bases are a match to TRBD1. The germline gives CDR1 LNHDA, CDR2 SQIVND (reference sequence). The CDR3 contains 14 residues. With 9 bases clipped from V and 4 bases from J, the junction kept 8 bases outside the gene matches. CDR3 loop: CASSGQRITGELFF. Here the CDR3 DNA reads TGTGCCAGCTCGGGACAGAGAATCACCGGGGAGCTGTTTTTT. Based on the CDR3 plus reference TRBV19 and TRBJ2-2, the full variable domain is DGGITQSPKYLFRKEGQNVTLSCEQNLNHDAMYWYRQDPGQGLRLIYYSQIVNDFQKGDIAEGYSVSREKKESFPLTVTSAQKNPTAFYLCASSGQRITGELFFGEGSRLTVL.

This clonotype showed up many times. This sequence joins TRBV6-2 or TRBV6-3 and TRBJ2-5; 11 nucleotides agree with TRBD1. The germline V gene encodes CDR1 MNHEY and CDR2 SVGEGT. The CDR3 has 16 amino acids. V shed 6 bases and J 1 base; nucleotides not matched to a gene: 7. This CDR3 is CASSPGTGGIQETQYF. The CDR3 DNA is TGTGCCAGCAGCCCCGGGACAGGGGGTATCCAAGAGACCCAGTACTTC.

Many counts were recorded for this clonotype. V usage is TRBV14 and J usage is TRBJ2-1; 7 nucleotides align to TRBD1. The CDR3 totals 12 residues. V shed 4 bases and J 10 bases; nucleotides not matched to a gene: 4. Germline V gives CDR1 SGHDN, CDR2 FVKESK. The CDR3 DNA follows: TGTGCCAGCAGCCTGAGGGGGCTCGAGCAGTTCTTC. Its translation is CASSLRGLEQFF.

This clonotype has just a few counts. In nucleotides, the CDR3 is TGTGCCAGCAGCTACAGGGGGGATCAGCCCCAGCATTTT. It encodes CASSYRGDQPQHF. This sequence joins TRBV27 and TRBJ1-5; 8 bases line up with TRBD1. CDR1 and CDR2 from the germline V gene are MNHEY and SMNVEV (reference sequence). Unmatched junction bases numbered 3, after V lost 6 bases and J lost 5 bases. This CDR3 contains 13 residues.

The table lists this clonotype with many counts. The chain recombines TRBV20-1 with TRBJ2-7; the D is unclear. The CDR3 consists of 11 residues. CDR1 is DFQATT and CDR2 is SNEGSKA in the germline V gene (reference sequence). V lost 4 bases and J 5 bases, leaving 9 bases between the germline ends. The CDR3 spells CSAIGSHEQYF. The CDR3 DNA reads as TGCAGTGCTATAGGGTCCCACGAGCAGTACTTC.

This clonotype was seen many times. The chain carries TRBV28 and TRBJ2-2, with 7 bases lining up with TRBD2. The CDR3 is 14 amino acids. The germline CDR1 and CDR2 sequences are MDHEN and SYDVKM. J gave up 3 bases and V 3 bases, and 1 base lay outside the gene matches. The CDR3 loop is CASSFAGDTGELFF. The DNA of the CDR3 is TGTGCCAGCAGTTTCGCGGGGGACACCGGGGAGCTGTTTTTT. The full variable domain, completed using reference TRBV28 and TRBJ2-2, is DVKVTQSSRYLVKRTGEKVFLECVQDMDHENMFWYRQDPGLGLRLIYFSYDVKMKEKGDIPEGYSVSREKKERFSLILESASTNQTSMYLCASSFAGDTGELFFGEGSRLTVL.

This clonotype was seen at least ten times. This sequence joins TRBV9 and TRBJ1-6; 7 bases match TRBD1. Germline CDR1 and CDR2: SGDLS and YYNGEE. Trimming at V came to 4 bases and at J to 5 bases, leaving 6 bases not matched to a gene. The CDR3 consists of 15 residues. This chain's CDR3 is CASSPQGVDNSPLHF. In DNA, the CDR3 is TGTGCCAGCAGCCCCCAGGGGGTGGATAATTCACCCCTCCACTTT. The variable domain in full, completed from reference TRBV9 and TRBJ1-6, reads DSGVTQTPKHLITATGQRVTLRCSPRSGDLSVYWYQQSLDQGLQFLIQYYNGEERAKGNILERFSAQQFPDLHSELNLSSLELGDSALYFCASSPQGVDNSPLHFGNGTRLTVT.

The rearrangement links TRBV7-8 to TRBJ2-3; 13 positions agree with TRBD2. The CDR3 is made up of 16 amino acids. Germline V gene sequence: CDR1 SGHVS, CDR2 FQNEAQ. Trimming at V came to 5 bases and at J to 2 bases, leaving 4 bases not matched to a gene. CDR3: CASSLGTSGATDTQYF. In nucleotides, the CDR3 is TGTGCCAGCAGCCTTGGGACTAGCGGGGCCACAGATACGCAGTATTTT.

The table lists this clonotype with many counts. This chain connects TRBV19 to TRBJ2-5, with 11 nucleotides matching TRBD2. The CDR3 sequence is 17 residues long. In germline, CDR1 is LNHDA, CDR2 SQIVND (reference sequence). V trimming: 4 bases; J trimming: 6 bases; junction bases outside the gene matches: 13. The CDR3 nucleotides are TGTGCCAGTAGTACGACTAGCGGGGCGGGTAAGGGGAAGACCCAGTACTTC. The encoded protein is CASSTTSGAGKGKTQYF.

This clonotype was seen many times. V usage is TRBV12-3 or TRBV12-4 and J usage is TRBJ2-5; D might be TRBD2 (5 bases). The CDR3 is 11 amino acids. Trimming removed 7 bases from V and 5 bases from J, with 8 bases in between. CDR3 in amino acids: CASTSGETQYF. Here the CDR3 DNA reads TGTGCCAGCACTTCGGGGGAGACCCAGTACTTC.

This rearrangement joins TRBV27 to TRBJ2-7, with TRBD2 identical over 9 bases. The V and J ends lost 5 bases and 2 bases, in that order; junction bases with no gene match: 7. Germline values: CDR1 MNHEY, CDR2 SMNVEV (reference sequence). The CDR3 totals 15 residues. As DNA, the CDR3 is TGTGCCAGCAGTCCCCTGACTAGCGGTCCCTACGAGCAGTACTTC. Translating it yields CASSPLTSGPYEQYF.

This chain connects TRBV4-2 to TRBJ2-3, with a weak D call TRBD2 (5 bases). CDR3 length equals 19 residues. CDR1 and CDR2 from the germline V gene are LGHNA and YNFKEQ. Trimming cost V 4 bases and J 6 bases, with 29 bases left between them. The CDR3 region is CASSPAVEGEWRWRDTQYF. CDR3 sequence (DNA): TGTGCCAGCAGCCCCGCGGTAGAGGGCGAATGGCGGTGGAGGGATACGCAGTATTTT.

The chain joins TRBV7-3 to TRBJ2-7; 9 bases are shared with TRBD1. V dropped 3 bases and J dropped 5; count of bases not matched to a gene: 8. This CDR3 has 15 amino acids. Germline V gene lookup returns CDR1 SGHTA and CDR2 FQGTGA. CDR3 sequence: CASSFVAGQGHEQYF. CDR3 nucleotides: TGTGCCAGCAGCTTCGTCGCCGGACAGGGGCACGAGCAGTACTTC.

Points on this clonotype: One base away lies a much larger clone, so this may be a sequencing read error. The rearrangement joins TRBV11-2 to TRBJ2-2; no firm D call. The V end lost 9 bases, the J end lost 5 bases, and 10 bases lay between the germline ends. The CDR3 length is 12 residues. Looked up from germline, CDR1 is SGHAT and CDR2 is FQNNGV. The CDR3 reads CARSVRTGELFF. The CDR3 DNA reads TGTGCCAGGAGCGTCAGAACCGGGGAGCTGTTTTTT.

Concerning this clonotype itself: A read error may explain this, as a much larger clone is one base away. The V and J genes are TRBV7-6 and TRBJ2-3, with D possibly being TRBD1 (6 bases). This CDR3 is built from 15 residues. Germline V gene data show CDR1 as SGHVS and CDR2 as FNYEAQ. CDR3 in DNA: TGTGTCAGCAGCACCCAGGGGTCTCGCACAGATACGCAGTATTTT. It codes for CVSSTQGSRTDTQYF.

This clonotype appeared a few times. J is TRBJ2-7 and V is TRBV4-2, with 10 bases fitting TRBD2. The CDR3 extends over 16 amino acids. Trimming took 0 bases from V and 6 from J; bases not matched to a gene: 8. Germline V gene lookup returns CDR1 LGHNA and CDR2 YNFKEQ. The CDR3 is CASSQDLASGSSEQYF. Here the CDR3 DNA reads TGTGCCAGCAGCCAAGATCTTGCTAGCGGGAGCTCCGAGCAGTACTTC.

At least ten counts were recorded for this clonotype. This rearrangement joins TRBV12-3 or TRBV12-4 to TRBJ2-1; D is possibly TRBD1 or TRBD2 (6 bases each). Deletions cut 8 bases from V and 6 bases from J, with 26 bases between. This CDR3 has 17 residues. The CDR3 coding sequence is TGTGCCAGCCTAGGATTTGGGACTCCCGAAGGGGGCAATGAGCAGTTCTTC. Its translation is CASLGFGTPEGGNEQFF.

By share, this clonotype counts as medium-sized. The chain links TRBV27 to TRBJ2-3; 15 bases map to TRBD2. CDR3 length: 20 residues. Trimming removed 3 bases from V and 7 bases from J; junction bases left unmatched: 17. The V gene's germline CDR1 is MNHEY and CDR2 SMNVEV (reference sequence). The CDR3 reads CASSFRRDRGLAGGKNTQYF. The CDR3 coding sequence is TGTGCCAGCAGTTTTCGCCGGGACAGGGGACTAGCGGGGGGTAAGAATACGCAGTATTTT.

This clonotype came up a few times. The chain links TRBV6-2 or TRBV6-3 to TRBJ2-7, with 8 bases identical to TRBD1. With V trimmed by 2 bases and J by 4 bases, 10 bases remained unmatched. The germline gives CDR1 MNHEY, CDR2 SVGEGT. CDR3 length: 16 residues. CDR3 residues: CASSYLPGDRLYEQYF. CDR3 nucleotide sequence: TGTGCCAGCAGTTACCTTCCAGGGGACAGGCTTTACGAGCAGTACTTC.

This clonotype occurred once. The chain's CDR3 is CASQSRGGVAHEQYF. The CDR3 nucleotides are TGTGCCTCCCAGTCCCGCGGGGGCGTAGCCCACGAGCAGTACTTC. The gene calls are TRBV12-3 or TRBV12-4 and TRBJ2-7; perhaps TRBD2 as D (7 bases). This CDR3 spans 15 amino acids. With 11 bases removed from V and 5 bases from J, the gap between germline ends came to 25 bases.

This sequence joins TRBV11-2 and TRBJ1-2; 8 nucleotides align to TRBD1. Losses at the gene ends were 6 bases for V and 8 bases for J; bases not matched to a gene: 14. The germline V gene encodes CDR1 SGHAT and CDR2 FQNNGV. This CDR3 region has 15 residues. The CDR3 DNA is TGTGCCAGCAGTTCCCCCGGGACAGGCAGTTTGGGCTACACCTTC. The encoded protein is CASSSPGTGSLGYTF. Using reference TRBV11-2 and TRBJ1-2 for the parts outside the CDR3, the full variable domain is EAGVAQSPRYKIIEKRQSVAFWCNPISGHATLYWYQQILGQGPKLLIQFQNNGVVDDSQLPKDRFSAERLKGVDSTLKIQPAKLEDSAVYLCASSSPGTGSLGYTFGSGTRLTVV.

This chain links TRBV23-1 with TRBJ2-3; TRBD1 matches at 10 bases. TRBV23-1 is noted as an ORF with a role that remains uncertain. The ends lost 3 bases at V and 5 bases at J; junction bases unmatched: 8. The CDR3 runs 16 residues. CDR3 loop: CASSHQVGTGEDTQYF. In DNA, the CDR3 is TGCGCCAGCAGTCATCAAGTCGGGACAGGGGAAGATACGCAGTATTTT.